This TCR beta chain was obtained from a study of T cell repertoires in cytomegalovirus infection. Germline CDR1 is DFQATT and CDR2 is SNEGSKA (reference sequence). V trimming: 0 bases; J trimming: 6 bases; junction bases outside the gene matches: 10. The CDR3 covers 15 residues. TCRdb recomputed calls from the reads with MiXCR, one row per CDR3 protein. Of approximately 910,000 distinct CDR3 sequences listed, more than 25% are singletons. On this clonotype itself: Antigen unknown.

The clonotype comes from a human donor in good health (CMV status not recorded). Some clones in this sample may be carry-over from other donors' samples. The sequencing used cultured CD8+ T cells from PBMCs, collected from culture after CMV antigen stimulation. This sequence joins TRBV20-1 and TRBJ1-1; 7 positions match TRBD1. The CDR3 here is CSARDWFGGTAEAFF. The CDR3, as DNA: TGCAGTGCTAGAGATTGGTTTGGGGGGACAGCTGAAGCTTTCTTT.